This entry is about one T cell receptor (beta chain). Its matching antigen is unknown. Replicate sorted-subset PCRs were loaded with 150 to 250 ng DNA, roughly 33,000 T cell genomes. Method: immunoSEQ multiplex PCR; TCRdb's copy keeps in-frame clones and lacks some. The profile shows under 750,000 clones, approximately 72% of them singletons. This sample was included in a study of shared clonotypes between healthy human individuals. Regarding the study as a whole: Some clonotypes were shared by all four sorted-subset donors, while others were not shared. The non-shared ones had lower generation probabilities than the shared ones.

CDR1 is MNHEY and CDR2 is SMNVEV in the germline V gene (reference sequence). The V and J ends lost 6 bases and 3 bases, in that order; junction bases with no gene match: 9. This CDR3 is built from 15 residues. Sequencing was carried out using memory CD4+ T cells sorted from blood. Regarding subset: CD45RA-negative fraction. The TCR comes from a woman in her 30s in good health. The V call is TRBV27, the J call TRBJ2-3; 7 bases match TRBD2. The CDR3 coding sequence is TGTGCCAGCAGCTTGGAGCGGGAATTGACAGATACGCAGTATTTT. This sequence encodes CASSLERELTDTQYF.